This T cell receptor (beta chain) originates from a study of T cells after yellow fever vaccination (dated by TCRdb to about 2019). In the study overall: Libraries from fractions with low cell numbers were prepared with the SMART-Seq v4 Ultra Low Input RNA kit. To track T-cell clones before and after primary and booster YFV17D yellow fever vaccination, bulk TCR alpha and beta repertoires were sequenced longitudinally. Two healthy male donors made up the cohort, one aged 18 to 30 years and the other aged 30 to 40 years. Blood samples were taken at several timepoints before and after primary and secondary immunization, and bulk PBMC replicates and cell subsets were isolated. Study-wide findings and limitations: FACS-sorted repertoires could contain abundant contaminating clonotypes from the bulk population, so computational filtering was required. Because only a couple of donors were included in the study, the extent to which the findings can be generalized is limited. A small fraction of clonotypes showed up in both the CD4 and CD8 compartments, probably as a result of convergent recombination. Compared with the primary T-cell response, the secondary T-cell response was faster but weaker, reaching its peak on day 5 rather than on day 15. After the booster, most of the clones that had expanded following primary vaccination were detected again (96% of CD4 and around nine tenths of CD8), which suggests that memory was broadly maintained.

TCR cDNA was synthesized by 5'RACE template switching, which introduced a universal primer site and unique molecular identifiers. Priming for cDNA synthesis came from both the TCR alpha and TCR beta constant segments. Libraries were amplified in two PCR steps, with sample barcodes and sequencing adapters added in the second step. Libraries were sequenced on Illumina HiSeq 2500 (2x100 bp) or NovaSeq (2x150 bp). On the study's bioinformatics: Demultiplexing of reads and collapsing into UMI consensus sequences were performed with MIGEC, and V(D)J alignment was carried out with MiXCR. Clonotypes responding to the vaccine were identified with edgeR on replicate PBMC samples, with the criteria of FDR below 0.01 and a log2 fold change above 5 up to day 15. Each bulk clonotype was labeled CD4 or CD8 based on which sequenced repertoire, CD4 or CD8, contained the clonotype at higher abundance. Clonotypes enriched at least 10-fold in dextramer-positive versus dextramer-negative fractions were classed as NS4B-specific, and CD4-biased clonotypes were left out. The public reads were reanalyzed by TCRdb: fastp trimming at Q25, MiXCR alignment, in-frame beta chains only. For every CDR3 protein sequence, its rows merge into one entry that carries the most common genes and DNA. Here the V and J calls rest on TCRdb's processing, not on the authors' analysis. Counted in this sample were over 85,000 distinct CDR3 sequences; more than 7.5% of them appeared once. The top ten constitute around a sixth of the sample.

This clonotype was seen a handful of times. Nothing much larger sits one base from this clone, and base qualities are not available. According to the study, the label for this sample's treatment or condition signals: live attenuated yellow fever vaccine strain. PBMCs were isolated from peripheral blood using a standard Ficoll-Paque protocol. With anti-CD3 and anti-CD8 staining plus a dextramer loaded with the yellow fever NS4B epitope peptide, the researchers sorted epitope-specific CD8 T cells. TriZol was used to extract RNA from bulk PBMCs, from CD4 and CD8 fractions, and from dextramer-positive and dextramer-negative fractions. The cysteine opens and the phenylalanine closes a CDR3 of 15 amino acids. Kept here is only the CDR3 DNA, which spans 45 bases and is read in frame from base 1. The junction shows trimming of 2 bases on V and 6 bases on J, plus 14 bases between the germline ends. CDR1 SGHTA and CDR2 FQGNSA were looked up in the germline V gene.

The chain couples TRBV7-2 to TRBJ2-4, with TRBD1 as a weak D call on 5 bases. This material consisted of CD8+ T cells not binding an NS4B(214-222) dextramer, sorted from PBMCs, taken around 15 days after the first yellow fever vaccination. The sample's cell subset or site, from its label and the paper: NS4B epitope dextramer-negative CD8 T cells. This TCR was sampled from a man aged 18 to 35 who received the YFV17D yellow fever vaccine. The nucleotide sequence reads TGTGCCAGCAGCTTAAGCCGGCAGGGTTTAAACATTCAGTACTTC. Translated, it gives CASSLSRQGLNIQYF. The CDR3, completed at both ends by the reference TRBV7-2 and TRBJ2-4 genes, gives the full variable domain GAGVSQSPSNKVTEKGKDVELRCDPISGHTALYWYRQSLGQGLEFLIYFQGNSAPDKSGLPSDRFSAERTGGSVSTLTIQRTQQEDSAVYLCASSLSRQGLNIQYFGAGTRLSVL.